The 8 T cell receptor beta chains reported below all come from one sample, sequenced in a study of siplizumab effects on memory and regulatory T cells. Cocultured for around six days at 37°C were the mixed lymphocyte reaction cells. The antigens these receptors bind are not known. Measured with immunoSEQ multiplex PCR; TCRdb has only the in-frame clones, and not every one. The profile shows approximately 5,700 clones, 45% to 55% of them singletons. Sample: CFSE-low (dividing) CD8+ T cells sorted from an allogeneic mixed lymphocyte reaction. These receptors originate from a human donor in good health; the cells came from an allogeneic mixed lymphocyte reaction. Some clones in this sample may be carry-over from other donors' samples.

This chain uses TRBV2 with TRBJ2-1, with 14 bases lining up with TRBD2. CDR1 and CDR2 from the germline V gene are SNHLY and FYNNEI. After removal of 10 bases from V and 9 bases from J, the junction contained 5 bases not matched to a gene. CDR3 length: 13 amino acids. CDR3 residues: CATGTSGSGEQFF. CDR3 nucleotides: TGTGCCACCGGGACTAGCGGGAGCGGTGAGCAGTTCTTC. Complete variable domain (other parts from reference TRBV2 and TRBJ2-1): EPEVTQTPSHQVTQMGQEVILRCVPISNHLYFYWYRQILGQKVEFLVSFYNNEISEKSEIFDDQFSVERPDGSNFTLKIRSTKLEDSAMYFCATGTSGSGEQFFGPGTRLTVL.

The rearrangement links TRBV6-4 to TRBJ2-1, with 13 bases identical to TRBD2. The CDR3 sequence is 18 residues long. Germline loops: CDR1 MRHNA, CDR2 SNTAGT. V dropped 6 bases and J dropped 0; count of bases not matched to a gene: 8. The chain's CDR3 is CASRDGLAGASSYNEQFF. The DNA for the CDR3 is TGTGCCAGCAGGGACGGACTAGCGGGAGCCAGCTCCTACAATGAGCAGTTCTTC.

The rearrangement uses TRBV21-1 and TRBJ2-7; the D call of TRBD2 is as the table states it, not checked on the DNA. TRBV21-1 is an annotated pseudogene. The CDR3 contains 16 residues. CDR3 in DNA: TGTGCCAGCACCCAAACGCGGGAGGGCCGTTCCTACGAGCAGTACTTC. As protein: CASTQTREGRSYEQYF.

In this sample, this clone turned up a few times. The chain carries TRBV19 and TRBJ1-1; D not certain. CDR3 length: 13 residues. Germline V CDR1 and CDR2: LNHDA, SQIVND (reference sequence). Trimming pared 3 bases from V and 5 bases from J, leaving 10 bases between. CDR3 loop: CASSIVGWTEAFF. The DNA of the CDR3 is TGTGCCAGTAGTATCGTTGGCTGGACTGAAGCTTTCTTT.

The table lists this clone with a few counts. The chain joins TRBV2 to TRBJ2-7, with D maybe TRBD2 (5 bases). Germline CDR1 SNHLY, CDR2 FYNNEI. The CDR3 spans 13 residues. V was trimmed by 3 bases and J by 2 bases, leaving 8 bases between them. The CDR3 DNA reads TGTGCCAGCAGTGACCCCGGGGCCTACGAGCAGTACTTC. The encoded protein is CASSDPGAYEQYF.

This clone was detected a few times. CDR3 DNA: TGTGCCACCACCAGCGGGAGGGTTTCGAACCACAATGAGCAGTTCTTC. Translating it yields CATTSGRVSNHNEQFF. This rearrangement joins TRBV7-9 to TRBJ2-1; TRBD2 agrees at 10 bases. CDR3 size: 16 residues. V was pared by 10 bases and J by 5 bases, with 14 bases of the junction left unmatched. Germline V gives CDR1 SEHNR, CDR2 FQNEAQ (reference sequence).

This chain links TRBV11-2 with TRBJ2-1, with 11 positions matching TRBD2. Germline assignment: CDR1 SGHAT and CDR2 FQNNGV. The CDR3 runs 16 residues. With 5 bases clipped from V and 4 bases from J, the junction kept 7 bases outside the gene matches. The CDR3 reads CASSQPGLADYNEQFF. For the CDR3, the DNA is TGTGCCAGCAGCCAACCGGGACTAGCGGATTACAATGAGCAGTTCTTC.

This clone is medium-sized within its sample. The chain recombines TRBV27 with TRBJ1-4, with 11 bases identical to TRBD1. Germline-derived CDR1 and CDR2 are MNHEY and SMNVEV (reference sequence). The CDR3 is 14 amino acids. Trimming cost V 5 bases and J 14 bases; bases outside gene matches: 10. For the CDR3, the DNA is TGTGCCAGCAGTCCCGGGACAGGGGGTTTCTCTCTGTTTTTT. It translates to CASSPGTGGFSLFF.